The 7 T cell receptor beta chains in this list originate from one sample, sequenced in a study of blood T cell repertoires in COVID-19 (TCRdb year 2020). Libraries were made using the immunoSEQ multiplex PCR assay. As stored in TCRdb, this immuneACCESS dataset retains in-frame rearrangements with V and J assigned. A fraction of the clones does not appear; measured against another copy, unresolved V genes explain less than half of the discrepancy, and the remainder lacks a known reason. The sample table contains approximately 380,000 clones; only one count was recorded for approximately 91% of them. Roughly 0.86% of the sample rests with the top ten. Material for sequencing was PBMCs or T cells enriched from blood (not recorded which). The origin of the receptors is a woman aged 40 to 50 who had been exposed to COVID-19.

The gene calls are TRBV7-6 and TRBJ2-5; no firm D call. The CDR3 sequence is 15 residues long. Germline CDR1 SGHVS, CDR2 FNYEAQ. Trimming pared 2 bases from V and 1 base from J, leaving 11 bases between. The CDR3 bases are TGTGCCAGCAGCTTAAACCCCCTCGGCCAAGAGACCCAGTACTTC. Its protein is CASSLNPLGQETQYF.

V usage is TRBV11-3 and J usage is TRBJ2-7; TRBD2 agrees at 11 bases. The CDR3 spans 15 residues. From germline, CDR1 is SGHNT and CDR2 YENEEA. V lost 8 bases, J lost 6 bases, and 12 bases stayed unmatched. Here the CDR3 DNA reads TGTGCCAGCTCCGCTGCCGGGACTAGCGGCCTCGAGCAGTACTTC. It codes for CASSAAGTSGLEQYF.

The rearrangement joins TRBV24-1 to TRBJ2-5; 7 bases are a match to TRBD1. Germline CDR1 and CDR2: KGHDR and SFDVKD. CDR3 size: 12 residues. With 5 bases clipped from V and 5 bases from J, the junction kept 1 base outside the gene matches. The CDR3 loop is CATSARGETQYF. CDR3 nucleotides: TGTGCCACCAGTGCCAGGGGGGAGACCCAGTACTTC.

This chain links TRBV6-5 with TRBJ2-5, with TRBD1 as a possible D gene (7 bases). V was trimmed by 2 bases and J by 5 bases, leaving 18 bases between them. Germline loops: CDR1 MNHEY, CDR2 SVGAGI. The CDR3 spans 16 residues. CDR3: CASSYGGTAYMETQYF. The CDR3 bases are TGTGCCAGCAGTTACGGAGGGACAGCCTACATGGAGACCCAGTACTTC.

This clone is a singleton in its sample. V gene TRBV5-1 combines with J gene TRBJ2-7; maybe TRBD2 (5 bases). The length of the CDR3 is 17 residues. V lost 0 bases and J lost 7, with 23 bases in between. CDR1 and CDR2 (germline): SGHRS, YFSETQ. This CDR3 reads CASSLVPATVSSGEQYF. CDR3 bases: TGCGCCAGCAGCTTGGTTCCGGCAACAGTGTCCTCGGGGGAGCAGTACTTC.

The J gene is TRBJ2-3, the V gene TRBV10-3; 9 nucleotides line up with TRBD2. J gave up 5 bases and V 6 bases, and 9 bases lay outside the gene matches. CDR3 length: 15 residues. Germline CDR1 and CDR2: ENHRY and SYGVKD. CDR3 region: CAIRRRGGEEDTQYF. The CDR3 DNA reads TGTGCCATCAGGAGGCGCGGGGGGGAGGAAGATACGCAGTATTTT.

The J gene is TRBJ1-2, the V gene TRBV9; TRBD1 might be the D (5 bases). The germline V gene encodes CDR1 SGDLS and CDR2 YYNGEE. This CDR3 region has 15 residues. With 3 bases removed from V and 1 base from J, the gap between germline ends came to 13 bases. Here the CDR3 DNA reads TGTGCCAGCAGCGCCCCCTCGGGACTTAACTATGGCTACACCTTC. Translating it yields CASSAPSGLNYGYTF. Variable domain in full (rest from reference TRBV9 and TRBJ1-2): DSGVTQTPKHLITATGQRVTLRCSPRSGDLSVYWYQQSLDQGLQFLIQYYNGEERAKGNILERFSAQQFPDLHSELNLSSLELGDSALYFCASSAPSGLNYGYTFGSGTRLTVV.